The entry that follows covers one TCR beta chain sequence. The data were produced by immunoSEQ multiplex PCR, yet TCRdb's version contains in-frame clones alone and is incomplete. This table has more than 45,000 clones, around four fifths appearing once. V was shortened by 4 bases and J by 2 bases, with 3 bases between the two germline ends. CDR3 size: 11 residues. CDR1 and CDR2 (germline): SGDLS, YYNGEE. This record belongs to a study of T cells in localized non-small cell lung cancer. Source: peripheral blood mononuclear cells, taken before any cancer treatment. The sequence was collected from a man aged 35-75 years with stage III lung adenocarcinoma. The chain has TRBV9 and TRBJ1-1; D remains unclear. The CDR3 sequence: CASSPNTEAFF. The CDR3 region has the DNA TGTGCCAGCAGCCCCAACACTGAAGCTTTCTTT. Looking up the rest from reference TRBV9 and TRBJ1-1 gives the full variable domain: DSGVTQTPKHLITATGQRVTLRCSPRSGDLSVYWYQQSLDQGLQFLIQYYNGEERAKGNILERFSAQQFPDLHSELNLSSLELGDSALYFCASSPNTEAFFGQGTRLTVV.